This is a list of T cell receptor beta chains from one sample in a study of blood T cell repertoires in COVID-19. The repertoire was sequenced with immunoSEQ multiplex PCR; TCRdb's copy has only in-frame clones and lacks some. The sample carries roughly 200,000 clones, about 90% recorded once. Sequencing was performed on peripheral blood. These receptors all stem from a young man with active or convalescent COVID-19. CDR3s include the opening cysteine and the closing phenylalanine or tryptophan. The order of the fields is CDR3 protein, J gene, CDR3 length, V gene.

CDR3 protein: CASRLGGRDTGELFF
J gene: TRBJ2-2
CDR3 length: 15
V gene: TRBV25-1

CDR3 protein: CAWSSGMSNQPQHF
J gene: TRBJ1-5
CDR3 length: 14
V gene: TRBV30

CDR3 protein: CASSLRTATISYNSPLHF
J gene: TRBJ1-6
CDR3 length: 18
V gene: TRBV27

CDR3 protein: CAISDLGQFNRYEQFF
J gene: TRBJ2-1
CDR3 length: 16
V gene: TRBV10-3

CDR3 protein: CASSPYRRGTGELFF
J gene: TRBJ2-2
CDR3 length: 15
V gene: TRBV3-1/TRBV3-2

CDR3 protein: CASSSASGRLLLTDTQYF
J gene: TRBJ2-3
CDR3 length: 18
V gene: TRBV7-3

CDR3 protein: CASSSGNRELFF
J gene: TRBJ2-2
CDR3 length: 12
V gene: TRBV28

CDR3 protein: CASSLTGGEAFF
J gene: TRBJ1-1
CDR3 length: 12
V gene: TRBV12-3/TRBV12-4

CDR3 protein: CASSSTQGYEQYF
J gene: TRBJ2-7
CDR3 length: 13
V gene: TRBV18

CDR3 protein: CASSVALGPAGTEAFF
J gene: TRBJ1-1
CDR3 length: 16
V gene: TRBV9

CDR3 protein: CASSSSGTPNTEAFF
J gene: TRBJ1-1
CDR3 length: 15
V gene: TRBV5-1

CDR3 protein: CATSDGQRGNYGYTF
J gene: TRBJ1-2
CDR3 length: 15
V gene: TRBV24-1

CDR3 protein: CASSLGSSGTSPYEQYF
J gene: TRBJ2-7
CDR3 length: 17
V gene: TRBV5-1

CDR3 protein: CASSSTADTQYF
J gene: TRBJ2-3
CDR3 length: 12
V gene: TRBV3-1/TRBV3-2

CDR3 protein: CAWSVGAGFEQFF
J gene: TRBJ2-1
CDR3 length: 13
V gene: TRBV30

CDR3 protein: CASRTSGNQPQHF
J gene: TRBJ1-5
CDR3 length: 13
V gene: TRBV5-5

CDR3 protein: CASRVLAGVLDTQYF
J gene: TRBJ2-3
CDR3 length: 15
V gene: TRBV2

CDR3 protein: CASSFSAGAGNTIYF
J gene: TRBJ1-3
CDR3 length: 15
V gene: TRBV13

CDR3 protein: CATSGPLRGDTQYF
J gene: TRBJ2-3
CDR3 length: 14
V gene: TRBV24-1

CDR3 protein: CASSPAGLVEQFF
J gene: TRBJ2-1
CDR3 length: 13
V gene: TRBV7-7

CDR3 protein: CATRDGAGALNEQFF
J gene: TRBJ2-1
CDR3 length: 15
V gene: TRBV19

CDR3 protein: CAWNRDRDRGYTF
J gene: TRBJ1-2
CDR3 length: 13
V gene: TRBV30

CDR3 protein: CASSLGQEGLDTQYF
J gene: TRBJ2-3
CDR3 length: 15
V gene: TRBV5-1

CDR3 protein: CASSSGGHPQETQYF
J gene: TRBJ2-5
CDR3 length: 15
V gene: TRBV19

CDR3 protein: CASSTVLSGRGANEQFF
J gene: TRBJ2-1
CDR3 length: 17
V gene: TRBV19

CDR3 protein: CASSLSQGRLFF
J gene: TRBJ1-4
CDR3 length: 12
V gene: TRBV7-9

CDR3 protein: CASGPGTYYGYTF
J gene: TRBJ1-2
CDR3 length: 13
V gene: TRBV12-5

CDR3 protein: CSASPGGF
J gene: TRBJ1-2
CDR3 length: 8
V gene: TRBV20-1

CDR3 protein: CAVGGGTSTDTQYF
J gene: TRBJ2-3
CDR3 length: 14
V gene: TRBV6-5

CDR3 protein: CAWSIDRGNQPQHF
J gene: TRBJ1-5
CDR3 length: 14
V gene: TRBV30

CDR3 protein: CASSMATGLSYSNQPQHF
J gene: TRBJ1-5
CDR3 length: 18
V gene: TRBV19

CDR3 protein: CASSGTSGSYNEQFF
J gene: TRBJ2-1
CDR3 length: 15
V gene: TRBV5-1

CDR3 protein: CASSPYVTGFSPPQHF
J gene: TRBJ1-5
CDR3 length: 16
V gene: TRBV28

CDR3 protein: CASSVRAGGYTEAFF
J gene: TRBJ1-1
CDR3 length: 15
V gene: TRBV9

CDR3 protein: CASSATERDYGYTF
J gene: TRBJ1-2
CDR3 length: 14
V gene: TRBV25-1

CDR3 protein: CASGQNTEAFF
J gene: TRBJ1-1
CDR3 length: 11
V gene: TRBV12-5

CDR3 protein: CASSQYQMNTEAFF
J gene: TRBJ1-1
CDR3 length: 14
V gene: TRBV3-1/TRBV3-2

CDR3 protein: CASSWGGVTGTYGYTF
J gene: TRBJ1-2
CDR3 length: 16
V gene: TRBV5-4

CDR3 protein: CASSGVKPGTVNTGELFF
J gene: TRBJ2-2
CDR3 length: 18
V gene: TRBV10-2

CDR3 protein: CAWSVGGVAPSGNTIYF
J gene: TRBJ1-3
CDR3 length: 17
V gene: TRBV30

CDR3 protein: CASSLAYQGNEKLFF
J gene: TRBJ1-4
CDR3 length: 15
V gene: TRBV11-2

CDR3 protein: CATIGGFIGGEKLFF
J gene: TRBJ1-4
CDR3 length: 15
V gene: TRBV24-1

CDR3 protein: CASSPRGVSSTEAFF
J gene: TRBJ1-1
CDR3 length: 15
V gene: TRBV7-9

CDR3 protein: CSVEEAVRGYTF
J gene: TRBJ1-2
CDR3 length: 12
V gene: TRBV29-1

CDR3 protein: CASSFGEQFF
J gene: TRBJ2-1
CDR3 length: 10
V gene: TRBV12-3/TRBV12-4

CDR3 protein: CAISESKQGPDTQYF
J gene: TRBJ2-3
CDR3 length: 15
V gene: TRBV10-3

CDR3 protein: CASSLTDGTIGEQYF
J gene: TRBJ2-7
CDR3 length: 15
V gene: TRBV27

CDR3 protein: CASSLATGKSYEQYF
J gene: TRBJ2-7
CDR3 length: 15
V gene: TRBV7-2

CDR3 protein: CASSLGSDRVKTEAFF
J gene: TRBJ1-1
CDR3 length: 16
V gene: TRBV5-6

CDR3 protein: CASSLDTAGYQPQHF
J gene: TRBJ1-5
CDR3 length: 15
V gene: TRBV28

CDR3 protein: CASSQVPAGLKSDEQFF
J gene: TRBJ2-1
CDR3 length: 17
V gene: TRBV3-1/TRBV3-2

CDR3 protein: CAISEQAGGVFEQYF
J gene: TRBJ2-7
CDR3 length: 15
V gene: TRBV10-3

CDR3 protein: CASARRGQDTEAFF
J gene: TRBJ1-1
CDR3 length: 14
V gene: TRBV12-5

CDR3 protein: CASSQEAGQGSYSAFF
J gene: TRBJ1-1
CDR3 length: 16
V gene: TRBV3-1/TRBV3-2

CDR3 protein: CASSRQGLRIGELFF
J gene: TRBJ2-2
CDR3 length: 15
V gene: TRBV28

CDR3 protein: CAISQDRGGQPQHF
J gene: TRBJ1-5
CDR3 length: 14
V gene: TRBV10-3

CDR3 protein: CASSRGQGGYTF
J gene: TRBJ1-2
CDR3 length: 12
V gene: TRBV27

CDR3 protein: CASSQDPSDTQYF
J gene: TRBJ2-3
CDR3 length: 13
V gene: TRBV4-2

CDR3 protein: CASSQGQGEHYGYTF
J gene: TRBJ1-2
CDR3 length: 15
V gene: TRBV11-1

CDR3 protein: CSSQGFGTEQYF
J gene: TRBJ2-7
CDR3 length: 12
V gene: TRBV29-1